This TCR beta chain was identified during a study of cytomegalovirus exposure and HLA in healthy donors. General study results and limits: Likely technical artifact: a cluster of highly shared sequence variants. For presence/absence analyses, sequencing depth was assumed to be roughly uniform across donors. For cytomegalovirus status, the classifier reportedly gave diagnoses with high specificity and sensitivity.

The PCR ran on 60 Vbeta and 13 Jbeta primers. Sequencing used immunoSEQ multiplex PCR; TCRdb keeps in-frame clones, though not all of them. The sample shows about 130,000 clones, 75% to 85% of them seen only once. A word on this clone: Its specificity is not known.

The origin of this receptor is a woman under 30 in good health and CMV-seropositive. Material for sequencing was PBMCs.

CDR3 region: CASSPTAGSYEQYF. CDR3 nucleotides: TGTGCCAGCAGCCCGACCGCGGGGTCCTACGAGCAGTACTTC. The rearrangement joins TRBV11-3 to TRBJ2-7; TRBD2 might be the D (6 bases). There are 14 residues in the CDR3. Germline V gives CDR1 SGHNT, CDR2 YENEEA. The V end lost 5 bases, the J end lost 1 base, and 12 bases lay between the germline ends. The full variable domain, with the rest looked up from reference TRBV11-3 and TRBJ2-7, is EAGVVQSPRYKIIEKKQPVAFWCNPISGHNTLYWYLQNLGQGPELLIRYENEEAVDDSQLPKDRFSAERLKGVDSTLKIQPAELGDSAVYLCASSPTAGSYEQYFGPGTRLTVT.